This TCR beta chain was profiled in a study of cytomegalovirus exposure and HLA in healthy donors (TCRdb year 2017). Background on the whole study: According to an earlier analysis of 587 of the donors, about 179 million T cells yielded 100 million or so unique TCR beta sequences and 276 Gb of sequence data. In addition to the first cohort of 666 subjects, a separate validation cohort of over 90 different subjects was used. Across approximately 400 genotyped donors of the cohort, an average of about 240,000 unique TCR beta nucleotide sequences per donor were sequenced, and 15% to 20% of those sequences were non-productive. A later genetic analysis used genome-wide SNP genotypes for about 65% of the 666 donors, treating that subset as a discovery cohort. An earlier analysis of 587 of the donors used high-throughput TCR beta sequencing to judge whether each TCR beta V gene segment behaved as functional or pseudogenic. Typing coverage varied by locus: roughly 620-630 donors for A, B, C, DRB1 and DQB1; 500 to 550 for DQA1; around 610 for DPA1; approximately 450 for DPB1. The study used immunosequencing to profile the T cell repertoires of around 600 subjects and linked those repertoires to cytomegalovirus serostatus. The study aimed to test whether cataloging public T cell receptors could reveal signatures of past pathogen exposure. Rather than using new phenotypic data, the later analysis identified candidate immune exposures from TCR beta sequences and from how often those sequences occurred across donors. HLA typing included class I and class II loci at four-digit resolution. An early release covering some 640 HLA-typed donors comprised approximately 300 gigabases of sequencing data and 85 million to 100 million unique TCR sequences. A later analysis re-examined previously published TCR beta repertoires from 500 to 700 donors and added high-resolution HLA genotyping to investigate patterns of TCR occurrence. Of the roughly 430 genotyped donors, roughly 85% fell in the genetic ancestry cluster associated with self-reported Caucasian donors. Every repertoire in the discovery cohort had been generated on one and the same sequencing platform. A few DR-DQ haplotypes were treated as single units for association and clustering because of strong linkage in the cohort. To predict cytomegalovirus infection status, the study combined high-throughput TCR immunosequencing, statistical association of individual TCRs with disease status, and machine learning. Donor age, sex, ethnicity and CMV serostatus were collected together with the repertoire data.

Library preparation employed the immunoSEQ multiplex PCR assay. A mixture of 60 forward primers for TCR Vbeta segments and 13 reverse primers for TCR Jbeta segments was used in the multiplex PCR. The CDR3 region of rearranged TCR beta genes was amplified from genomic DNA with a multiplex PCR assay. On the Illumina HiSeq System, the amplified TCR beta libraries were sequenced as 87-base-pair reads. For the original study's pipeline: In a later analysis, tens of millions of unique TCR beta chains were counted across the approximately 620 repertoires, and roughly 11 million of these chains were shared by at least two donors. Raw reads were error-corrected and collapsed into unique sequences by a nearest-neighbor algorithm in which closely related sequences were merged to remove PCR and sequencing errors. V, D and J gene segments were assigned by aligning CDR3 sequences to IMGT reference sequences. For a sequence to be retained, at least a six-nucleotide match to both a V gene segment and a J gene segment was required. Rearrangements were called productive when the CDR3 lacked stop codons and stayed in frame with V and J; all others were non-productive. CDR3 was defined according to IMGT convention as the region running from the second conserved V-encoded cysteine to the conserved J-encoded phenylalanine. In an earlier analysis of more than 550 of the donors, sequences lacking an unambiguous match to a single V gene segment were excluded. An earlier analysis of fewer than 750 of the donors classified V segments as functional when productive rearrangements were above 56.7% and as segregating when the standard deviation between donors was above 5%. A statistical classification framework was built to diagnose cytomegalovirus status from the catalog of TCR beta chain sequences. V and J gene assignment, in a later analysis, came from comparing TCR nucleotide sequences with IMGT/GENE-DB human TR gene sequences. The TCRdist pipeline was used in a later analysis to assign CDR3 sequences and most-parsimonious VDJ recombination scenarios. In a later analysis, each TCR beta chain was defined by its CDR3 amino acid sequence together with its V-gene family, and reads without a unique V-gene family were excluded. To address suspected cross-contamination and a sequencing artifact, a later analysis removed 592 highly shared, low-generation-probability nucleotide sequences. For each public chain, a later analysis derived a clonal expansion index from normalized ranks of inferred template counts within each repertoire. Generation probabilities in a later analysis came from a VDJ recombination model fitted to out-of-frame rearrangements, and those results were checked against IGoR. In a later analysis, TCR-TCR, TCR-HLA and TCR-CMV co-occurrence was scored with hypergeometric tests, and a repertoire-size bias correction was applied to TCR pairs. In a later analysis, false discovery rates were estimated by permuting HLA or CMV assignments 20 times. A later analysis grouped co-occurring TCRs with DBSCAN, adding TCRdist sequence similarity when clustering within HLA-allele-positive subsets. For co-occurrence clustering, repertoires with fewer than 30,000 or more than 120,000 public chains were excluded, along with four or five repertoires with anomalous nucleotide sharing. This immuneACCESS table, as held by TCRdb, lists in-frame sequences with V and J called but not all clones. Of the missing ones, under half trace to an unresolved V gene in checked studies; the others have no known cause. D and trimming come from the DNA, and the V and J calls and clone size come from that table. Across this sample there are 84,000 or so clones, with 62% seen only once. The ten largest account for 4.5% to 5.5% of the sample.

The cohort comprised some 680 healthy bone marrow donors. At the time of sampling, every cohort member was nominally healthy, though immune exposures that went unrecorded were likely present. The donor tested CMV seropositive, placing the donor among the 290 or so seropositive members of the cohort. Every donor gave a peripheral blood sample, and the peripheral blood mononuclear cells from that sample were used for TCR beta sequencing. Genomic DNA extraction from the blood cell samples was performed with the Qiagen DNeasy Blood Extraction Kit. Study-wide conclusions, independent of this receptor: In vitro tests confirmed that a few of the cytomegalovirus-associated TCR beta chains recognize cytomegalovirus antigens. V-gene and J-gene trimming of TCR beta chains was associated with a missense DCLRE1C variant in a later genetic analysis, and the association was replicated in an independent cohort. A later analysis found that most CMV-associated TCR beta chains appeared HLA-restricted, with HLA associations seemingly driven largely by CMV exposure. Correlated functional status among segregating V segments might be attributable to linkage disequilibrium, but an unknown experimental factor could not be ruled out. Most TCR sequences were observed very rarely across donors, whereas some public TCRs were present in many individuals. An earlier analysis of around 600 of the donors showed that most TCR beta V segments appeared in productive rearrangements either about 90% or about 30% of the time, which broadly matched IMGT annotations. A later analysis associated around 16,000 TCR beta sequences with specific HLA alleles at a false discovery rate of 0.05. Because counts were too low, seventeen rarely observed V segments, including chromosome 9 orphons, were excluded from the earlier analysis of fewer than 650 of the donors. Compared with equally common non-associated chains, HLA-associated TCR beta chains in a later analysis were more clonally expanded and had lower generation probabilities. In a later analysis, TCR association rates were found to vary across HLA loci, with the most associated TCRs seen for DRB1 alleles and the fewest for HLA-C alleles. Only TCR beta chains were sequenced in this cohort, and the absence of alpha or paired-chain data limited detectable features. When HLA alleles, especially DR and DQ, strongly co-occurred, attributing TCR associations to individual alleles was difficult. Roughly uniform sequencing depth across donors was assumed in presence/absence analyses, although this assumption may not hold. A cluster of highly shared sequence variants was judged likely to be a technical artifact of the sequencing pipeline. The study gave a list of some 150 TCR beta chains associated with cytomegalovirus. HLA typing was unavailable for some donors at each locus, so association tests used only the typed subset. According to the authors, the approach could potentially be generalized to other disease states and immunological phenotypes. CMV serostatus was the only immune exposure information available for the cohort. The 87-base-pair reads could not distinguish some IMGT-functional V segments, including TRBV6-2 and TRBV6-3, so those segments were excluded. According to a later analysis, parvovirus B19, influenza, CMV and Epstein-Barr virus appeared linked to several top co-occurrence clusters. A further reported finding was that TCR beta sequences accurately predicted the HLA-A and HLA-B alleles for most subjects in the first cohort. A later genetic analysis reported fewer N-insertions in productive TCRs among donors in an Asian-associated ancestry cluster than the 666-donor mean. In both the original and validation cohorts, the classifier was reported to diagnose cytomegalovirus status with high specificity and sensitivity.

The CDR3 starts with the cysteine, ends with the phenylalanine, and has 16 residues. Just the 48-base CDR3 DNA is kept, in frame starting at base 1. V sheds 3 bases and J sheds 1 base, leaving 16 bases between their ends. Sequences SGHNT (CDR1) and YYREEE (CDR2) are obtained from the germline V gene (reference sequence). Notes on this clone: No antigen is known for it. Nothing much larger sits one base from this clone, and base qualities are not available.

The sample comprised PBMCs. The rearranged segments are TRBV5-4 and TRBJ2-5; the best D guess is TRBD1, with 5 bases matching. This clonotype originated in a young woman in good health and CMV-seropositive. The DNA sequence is TGTGCCAGCAGCTCTCTCCAGGGCCAATCCCAAGAGACCCAGTACTTC. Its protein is CASSSLQGQSQETQYF.